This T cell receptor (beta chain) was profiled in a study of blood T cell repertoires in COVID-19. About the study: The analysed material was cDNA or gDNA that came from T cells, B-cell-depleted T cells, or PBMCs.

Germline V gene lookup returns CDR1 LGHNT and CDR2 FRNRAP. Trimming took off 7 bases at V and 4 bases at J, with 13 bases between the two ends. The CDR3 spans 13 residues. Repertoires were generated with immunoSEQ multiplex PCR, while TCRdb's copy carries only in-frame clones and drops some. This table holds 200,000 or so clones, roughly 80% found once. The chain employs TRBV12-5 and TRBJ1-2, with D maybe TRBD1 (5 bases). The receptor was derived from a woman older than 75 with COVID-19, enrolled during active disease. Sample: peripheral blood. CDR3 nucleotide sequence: TGTGCTAGTGCCACAACAGGATCCTATGGCTACACCTTC. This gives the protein CASATTGSYGYTF. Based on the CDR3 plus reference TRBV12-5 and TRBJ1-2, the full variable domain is DARVTQTPRHKVTEMGQEVTMRCQPILGHNTVFWYRQTMMQGLELLAYFRNRAPLDDSGMPKDRFSAEMPDATLATLKIQPSEPRDSAVYFCASATTGSYGYTFGSGTRLTVV.